Only a few counts were recorded for the clone carrying this TCR beta chain. The source of the sample is a study of blood T cell repertoires in COVID-19. About the research overall: Both acute and convalescent COVID-19 samples were obtained from the United States, Italy and Spain. T cells, B-cell-depleted T cells, or PBMCs supplied cDNA or gDNA.

V lost 4 bases and J 2 bases, leaving 14 bases between the germline ends. Germline V gene lookup returns CDR1 MNHEY and CDR2 SVGEGT. CDR3 length equals 16 residues. In the authors' workflow: Quantification of nucleated cells was approximated via reference gene primer amplification. Clones were read by immunoSEQ multiplex PCR, and TCRdb kept only the in-frame ones, dropping some. V, J and clone size derive from that table, while D and trimming were established from the DNA sequence. The sample has some 290,000 clones; 65% to 90% are singletons. The chain uses TRBV6-2 or TRBV6-3 and TRBJ2-2, with D perhaps matching TRBD2 (6 bases). The material sequenced was peripheral blood. The TCR was taken from a woman between 55 and 75 years old with active or convalescent COVID-19. CDR3 sequence reads: CASSSRAGLNTGELFF. The CDR3 nucleotides are TGTGCCAGCAGTTCCAGGGCGGGGCTAAACACCGGGGAGCTGTTTTTT.